The 20 T cell receptor beta chains below all came from one sample that was sequenced in a study of blood T cells in healthy people across ages. Using a J-beta primer mix together with a sample-barcoded 5' primer, a second PCR was run for about 6 to 11 cycles. TCRdb analysed the 5' RACE reads with MiXCR anew, one entry per CDR3 protein. This table has under 950,000 distinct CDR3 sequences, about 24% appearing once. Source material: blood. Receptors were obtained from a man between 70 and 80 years old in good health.

The gene calls are TRBV28 and TRBJ1-2; 7 bases match TRBD1. This CDR3 is built from 15 residues. Losses at the gene ends were 4 bases for V and 0 bases for J; bases not matched to a gene: 5. Germline V gene data show CDR1 as MDHEN and CDR2 as SYDVKM. The CDR3 here is CASSYGQAANYGYTF. The DNA of the CDR3 is TGTGCCAGCAGTTACGGACAGGCAGCTAACTATGGCTACACCTTC.

A single count supports this clonotype. The CDR3 region is CSARDRCSGRTDTQYF. Written as DNA, the CDR3 is TGCAGTGCTAGAGATCGGTGTAGCGGGAGAACAGATACGCAGTATTTT. This chain connects TRBV20-1 to TRBJ2-3, with 9 bases that match TRBD2. The CDR3 loop spans 16 amino acids. Germline CDR1 is DFQATT and CDR2 is SNEGSKA (reference sequence). Trimming cost V 0 bases and J 3 bases; bases outside gene matches: 7.

The chain combines TRBV29-1 with TRBJ2-5; TRBD2 matches at 14 bases. The J call may be in error: the DNA end matches TRBJ2-1 better. The CDR3 extends over 13 amino acids. Germline V CDR1 and CDR2: SQVTM, ANQGSEA. CDR3: CSAGTSGSNEQFF. The CDR3, as DNA: TGCAGCGCTGGGACTAGCGGGAGCAATGAGCAGTTCTTC.

This clonotype was counted only a few times. The chain carries TRBV6-5 and TRBJ1-2; tentatively, D is TRBD1 (6 bases). Trimming shortened V by 1 base and J by 6 bases, and 12 bases separated the two germline ends. In germline, CDR1 is MNHEY, CDR2 SVGAGI. The CDR3 loop spans 14 amino acids. The CDR3 protein is CASSYFSGEHGYTF. The CDR3 coding sequence is TGTGCCAGCAGTTACTTCTCAGGGGAACATGGCTACACCTTC.

CDR3 amino acids: CASTGTGPSPLHF. CDR3 DNA: TGTGCCAGCACCGGGACAGGGCCATCACCCCTCCACTTT. J is TRBJ1-6 and V is TRBV11-3, with TRBD1 matching over 9 bases. V lost 7 bases to trimming and J lost 10 bases; unmatched junction nucleotides: 5. Looked up from germline, CDR1 is SGHNT and CDR2 is YENEEA. The CDR3 covers 13 residues. The full variable domain, in which reference TRBV11-3 and TRBJ1-6 provide the parts outside the CDR3, is EAGVVQSPRYKIIEKKQPVAFWCNPISGHNTLYWYLQNLGQGPELLIRYENEEAVDDSQLPKDRFSAERLKGVDSTLKIQPAELGDSAVYLCASTGTGPSPLHFGNGTRLTVT.

This clonotype has only a few counts. This chain joins TRBV7-9 and TRBJ1-5; 8 nucleotides agree with TRBD1. Germline CDR1 and CDR2: SEHNR and FQNEAQ (reference sequence). With V trimmed by 3 bases and J by 4 bases, 8 bases remained unmatched. The CDR3 totals 16 residues. This CDR3 reads CASSFWTGRPNQPQHF. In nucleotides, the CDR3 is TGTGCCAGCAGCTTTTGGACAGGGAGGCCGAATCAGCCCCAGCATTTT.

This clonotype occurred once. The rearrangement joins TRBV6-2 or TRBV6-3 to TRBJ2-7; D call uncertain. The V gene's germline CDR1 is MNHEY and CDR2 SVGEGT. The CDR3 sequence is 15 residues long. V lost 3 bases to trimming and J lost 6 bases, with 18 bases between them. The CDR3 region is CASSYTWQPVREQYF. For the CDR3, the DNA is TGTGCCAGCAGTTATACCTGGCAGCCTGTTCGCGAGCAGTACTTC.

The chain joins TRBV10-3 to TRBJ2-7; 12 positions agree with TRBD1. The CDR3 sequence is 15 residues long. V was clipped by 3 bases and J by 4 bases; unmatched bases: 4. The germline gives CDR1 ENHRY, CDR2 SYGVKD. The CDR3 nucleotides read TGTGCCATCAGTGACCGGGGACAGGGGGCTTACGAGCAGTACTTC. Residues: CAISDRGQGAYEQYF.

V is TRBV5-1 and J is TRBJ2-5, with 7 bases fitting TRBD1. TRBJ2-7 matches the DNA end more closely, so the J call is doubtful. This CDR3 is built from 12 residues. CDR1 and CDR2 from the germline V gene are SGHRS and YFSETQ. In nucleotides, the CDR3 is TGCGCCAGCAGTTCGGACAGGTCCGAGCAGTACTTC. This translates into CASSSDRSEQYF.

The J gene is TRBJ2-1, the V gene TRBV7-9; tentative D call: TRBD2 (5 bases). The V gene lost 4 bases and the J gene lost 8 bases, with 12 bases spanning the gap. The CDR3 runs 13 residues. Germline V gene lookup returns CDR1 SEHNR and CDR2 FQNEAQ (reference sequence). DNA of the CDR3: TGTGCCAGCAGCTCGGGAAGGGCATATGAGCAGTTCTTC. Translated, it gives CASSSGRAYEQFF.

This clonotype turned up a few times. The chain is built from TRBV12-3 or TRBV12-4 and TRBJ2-2; 7 bases are a match to TRBD1. The CDR3 consists of 16 residues. V lost 7 bases and J lost 6; bases outside the gene matches: 14. CDR3: CASIPWRTGGAGELFF. As DNA, the CDR3 is TGTGCCAGCATCCCGTGGCGGACAGGTGGGGCCGGGGAGCTGTTTTTT.

There are many counts of this clonotype. The chain joins TRBV21-1 to TRBJ1-3; the table's D call of TRBD1 was not tested on the DNA. TRBV21-1 is termed a pseudogene. This CDR3 region has 14 residues. CDR3 sequence: CASSIDRAGNTIYF. In DNA, the CDR3 is TGTGCCAGCAGCATCGACAGGGCTGGAAACACCATATATTTT.

V and J are TRBV28 and TRBJ2-7; D possibly uses TRBD1 or TRBD2 (5 bases each). The V end lost 3 bases, the J end lost 0 bases, and 12 bases lay between the germline ends. Germline CDR1 and CDR2: MDHEN and SYDVKM. The CDR3 runs to 15 residues. This chain's CDR3 is CASSFPPRGSYEQYF. CDR3 in DNA: TGTGCCAGCAGTTTCCCCCCGAGGGGCTCCTACGAGCAGTACTTC. Full variable domain (rest looked up from reference TRBV28 and TRBJ2-7): DVKVTQSSRYLVKRTGEKVFLECVQDMDHENMFWYRQDPGLGLRLIYFSYDVKMKEKGDIPEGYSVSREKKERFSLILESASTNQTSMYLCASSFPPRGSYEQYFGPGTRLTVT.

The chain uses TRBV6-2 or TRBV6-3 and TRBJ2-7; TRBD2 matches at 7 bases. The V gene's germline CDR1 is MNHEY and CDR2 SVGEGT. The CDR3 totals 14 residues. The trim removed 3 bases at V and 2 bases at J, leaving 4 bases unmatched. The CDR3 is CASSYIGGTYEQYF. In DNA form, the CDR3 reads TGTGCCAGCAGTTATATCGGGGGGACCTACGAGCAGTACTTC.

The sample holds a few counts of this clonotype. Just one base apart from a much larger clone, this may be a read error. J is TRBJ2-7 and V is TRBV2; D possibly corresponds to TRBD1 (5 bases). V was cut by 6 bases and J by 4 bases, with 7 bases left in between. Germline-derived CDR1 and CDR2 are SNHLY and FYNNEI. The CDR3 runs to 11 residues. CDR3 nucleotides: TGTGCCAGCAGACAGGTTTACGAGCAGTACTTC. This codes for CASRQVYEQYF. The full variable domain, its missing parts supplied by reference TRBV2 and TRBJ2-7, is EPEVTQTPSHQVTQMGQEVILRCVPISNHLYFYWYRQILGQKVEFLVSFYNNEISEKSEIFDDQFSVERPDGSNFTLKIRSTKLEDSAMYFCASRQVYEQYFGPGTRLTVT.

Here the CDR3 DNA reads TGTGCCAGCAGTCCGCCGGCAGCGGGCAATCAGCCCCAGCATTTT. The encoded protein is CASSPPAAGNQPQHF. The chain is built from TRBV27 and TRBJ1-5; no clear D. V was clipped by 5 bases and J by 2 bases, with 13 bases between them. The germline V gene encodes CDR1 MNHEY and CDR2 SMNVEV (reference sequence). The CDR3 covers 15 residues.

The genes are TRBV5-1 and TRBJ2-5; D call uncertain. Germline CDR1 and CDR2: SGHRS and YFSETQ. This CDR3 contains 15 residues. With 0 bases removed from V and 3 bases from J, the gap between germline ends came to 12 bases. DNA of the CDR3: TGCGCCAGCAGCTTGGCAGGTGGGCAGGAAGAGACCCAGTACTTC. Protein: CASSLAGGQEETQYF.

This rearrangement joins TRBV12-3 or TRBV12-4 to TRBJ2-5; D possibly corresponds to TRBD2 (6 bases). Trimming shortened V by 0 bases and J by 2 bases, and 10 bases separated the two germline ends. The CDR3 totals 15 residues. The CDR3 DNA is TGTGCCAGCAGTTTAGCGGGAGGAGGACAAGAGACCCAGTACTTC. It translates to CASSLAGGGQETQYF.

This clonotype occurred a few times. The genes are TRBV6-6 and TRBJ1-4; a possible D gene is TRBD1 (5 bases). The V end was cut by 4 bases, the J end by 8 bases, with 17 bases between. The CDR3 totals 15 residues. In germline, CDR1 is MNHNY, CDR2 SVGAGI (reference sequence). The CDR3 loop reads CASSLAGYGGEKLFF. The CDR3 DNA reads as TGTGCCAGCAGTTTGGCAGGGTATGGCGGCGAAAAACTGTTTTTT.

At least ten counts were recorded for this clonotype. The CDR3 protein is CASSLDQGSTEAFF. The CDR3 region has the DNA TGTGCCAGCAGCTTAGACCAGGGGTCCACTGAAGCTTTCTTT. The chain carries TRBV7-9 and TRBJ1-1; D perhaps matches TRBD1 (6 bases). Germline V CDR1 and CDR2: SEHNR, FQNEAQ (reference sequence). This CDR3 contains 14 residues. V shed 1 base and J shed 4 bases, with 10 bases lying between them.